The subject of this entry is one T cell receptor beta chain. Seattle cases were enrolled at active infection and followed longitudinally. The CDR3 runs 15 residues. V lost 1 base to trimming and J lost 4 bases; unmatched junction nucleotides: 8. Germline-derived CDR1 and CDR2 are GTSNPN and SVGIG (reference sequence). This record comes from a study of blood T cell repertoires in COVID-19. Study context: Some COVID-19 samples were acute and others convalescent; all came from the United States, Italy and Spain. T cells, B-cell-depleted T cells, or PBMCs supplied cDNA or gDNA.

Here immunoSEQ multiplex PCR was the method, and the copy in TCRdb shows in-frame clones only, minus some. The sample records tens of thousands of clones, roughly 86% being singletons. This clonotype originated in a man aged 40-50 years with COVID-19, enrolled during active disease. The sample was peripheral blood. This chain connects TRBV30 to TRBJ2-3, with 7 bases aligning to TRBD2. The CDR3 loop reads CAWSGGRGGADTQYF. CDR3 nucleotides: TGTGCCTGGAGTGGAGGGAGGGGCGGAGCAGATACGCAGTATTTT.